What follows are 26 T cell receptor beta chains derived from one specimen sequenced in a study of Graves' ophthalmopathy and Graves' hyperthyroidism. Amplified TCR beta CDR3 regions were obtained using RNA transcripts as template. The first round was an RT-PCR with HTBI primers, and the second round was a multiplex PCR. TCRdb re-derived calls from the multiplex PCR reads in MiXCR, one entry per CDR3 protein. The table records hundreds of thousands of distinct CDR3 sequences, about 44% of them present only once. Sequencing was performed on peripheral blood. The receptor source for this set is an adult man with Graves' ophthalmopathy.

As to this clonotype: The junction departs from the called germline gene at one end, perhaps through a read error. The chain joins TRBV10-3 to TRBJ2-6, with D perhaps matching TRBD1 (5 bases). Germline loops: CDR1 ENHRY, CDR2 SYGVKD. The CDR3 sequence is 13 residues long. CDR3 nucleotide sequence: TGTGCCATCACAAGCTCTGGGGCCTACGTCCTGACTTTC. Residues: CAITSSGAYVLTF.

This clonotype was seen ten or more times. V is TRBV29-1 and J is TRBJ2-5; D might be TRBD1 (7 bases). CDR3 size: 14 residues. Looked up from germline, CDR1 is SQVTM and CDR2 is ANQGSEA. Trimming took off 0 bases at V and 2 bases at J, with 10 bases between the two ends. The CDR3 sequence: CSVEDRGTQETQYF. The CDR3 DNA sequence: TGCAGCGTTGAAGACAGGGGGACTCAAGAGACCCAGTACTTC.

This clonotype was seen once. The V call is TRBV10-3, the J call TRBJ2-7; TRBD1 matches at 7 bases. Per the germline V gene, CDR1 is ENHRY and CDR2 is SYGVKD. Losses at the gene ends were 10 bases for V and 4 bases for J; bases not matched to a gene: 10. The CDR3 runs to 13 residues. CDR3 nucleotide sequence: TGTGCCAGCAGACAGGGTGAGGGTTACGAGCAGTACTTC. It is translated as CASRQGEGYEQYF.

This clonotype has a single count. The junction shows a germline mismatch at one end, possibly a read error. The chain has TRBV10-3 and TRBJ2-5, with TRBD1 identical over 8 bases. The CDR3 consists of 16 residues. Germline CDR1 reads ENHRY; CDR2 reads SYGVKD. The CDR3 region is CASSWRTGYGQETQYF. CDR3 bases: TGTGCCAGCAGTTGGAGGACAGGGTATGGGCAAGAGACCCAGTACTTC.

This clonotype was seen at least ten times. V and J are TRBV11-2 and TRBJ2-7, with D possibly being TRBD1 or TRBD2 (5 bases each). The V and J ends lost 1 base and 3 bases respectively, with 13 bases between them. The CDR3 totals 15 residues. Germline assignment: CDR1 SGHAT and CDR2 FQNNGV. Here the CDR3 reads CASSLGWDRYYEQYF. The CDR3 DNA reads as TGTGCCAGCAGCTTAGGGTGGGACCGATACTACGAGCAGTACTTC.

Turning to this clonotype: A much larger clone sits a single nucleotide away, making a read error possible. The chain employs TRBV7-9 and TRBJ1-3; the D gene is possibly TRBD1 (6 bases). V lost 2 bases to trimming and J lost 3 bases, with 14 bases between them. This CDR3 has 16 amino acids. CDR1 SEHNR and CDR2 FQNEAQ come from the germline V gene (reference sequence). The CDR3 DNA follows: TGTGCCAGCAGCTTAAGAGGACAGAGGATTGGAAACACCATATATTTT. Its translation is CASSLRGQRIGNTIYF.

At least ten counts were recorded for this clonotype. The J gene is TRBJ2-5, the V gene TRBV9; D is unresolved. Between the trimmed V and J ends, which lost 0 bases and 5 bases, there was a span of 5 bases. The CDR3 is 12 amino acids. Germline CDR1 reads SGDLS; CDR2 reads YYNGEE. The CDR3 is CASSVGTETQYF. The CDR3, as DNA: TGTGCCAGCAGCGTAGGGACGGAGACCCAGTACTTC.

The chain recombines TRBV6-2 or TRBV6-3 with TRBJ1-2; D gene uncertain. This CDR3 has 12 amino acids. V gave up 2 bases and J gave up 7 bases, with 8 bases separating them. The germline V gene has CDR1 MNHEY and CDR2 SVGEGT. The CDR3 coding sequence is TGTGCCAGCAGTTACGAAAACCTTGGCTACACCTTC. Its translation is CASSYENLGYTF.

V usage is TRBV6-5 and J usage is TRBJ1-1; D unresolved. V gave up 11 bases and J gave up 5 bases, with 15 bases separating them. The germline CDR1 and CDR2 sequences are MNHEY and SVGAGI. The CDR3 runs to 12 residues. The CDR3 region has the DNA TGTGCCGCTACCAATAAGGGAACTGAAGCTTTCTTT. It encodes CAATNKGTEAFF.

This clonotype was recorded a few times. One end of the junction varies from germline; a read error may be responsible. This sequence joins TRBV12-3 or TRBV12-4 and TRBJ1-5; D possibly corresponds to TRBD1 (5 bases). This CDR3 has 15 amino acids. As DNA, the CDR3 is TGTGCCAGCAGTTTGGTTTCAGGGAGCAGTCAGCCCCAGCATTTT. This translates into CASSLVSGSSQPQHF.

The genes are TRBV25-1 and TRBJ2-2; D gene unclear. This CDR3 has 13 residues. CDR1 is MGHDK and CDR2 is SYGVNS in the germline V gene. Trimming took 7 bases from V and 5 from J, leaving 11 bases between them. Here the CDR3 DNA reads TGTGCCAGCACCAACCTCCGGACCGGGGAGCTGTTTTTT. Amino acid sequence: CASTNLRTGELFF.

This clonotype was detected a few times. The rearrangement uses TRBV7-2 and TRBJ2-5; no definite D call. Trimming pared 4 bases from V and 5 bases from J, leaving 20 bases between. The CDR3 spans 16 residues. Germline V lookup: CDR1 SGHTA, CDR2 FQGNSA. CDR3 sequence (DNA): TGTGCCAGCAGCTCCCTTGACTCGACCTCCGGGGAGACCCAGTACTTC. Translated, it gives CASSSLDSTSGETQYF. The full variable domain, in which reference TRBV7-2 and TRBJ2-5 provide the parts outside the CDR3, is GAGVSQSPSNKVTEKGKDVELRCDPISGHTALYWYRQSLGQGLEFLIYFQGNSAPDKSGLPSDRFSAERTGGSVSTLTIQRTQQEDSAVYLCASSSLDSTSGETQYFGPGTRLLVL.

V gene TRBV7-9 combines with J gene TRBJ2-7; 7 bases match TRBD1. From germline, CDR1 is SEHNR and CDR2 FQNEAQ (reference sequence). J gave up 6 bases and V 7 bases, and 15 bases lay outside the gene matches. The CDR3 loop spans 15 amino acids. CDR3 sequence reads: CASTSTGTALSEQYF. The CDR3 DNA is TGTGCCAGCACCTCAACAGGGACAGCCTTAAGCGAGCAGTACTTC.

The chain employs TRBV12-3 or TRBV12-4 and TRBJ2-7, with D hard to call. The V and J ends lost 5 bases and 2 bases respectively, with 7 bases between them. The CDR3 is 12 residues long. The CDR3 spells CASSKDPYEQYF. The CDR3 DNA is TGTGCCAGCAGTAAGGACCCCTACGAGCAGTACTTC.

The count of this clonotype is one. A read error may be the cause here, since a much bigger clone is one base away. This chain connects TRBV14 to TRBJ2-7; TRBD2 aligns across 11 bases. This CDR3 comprises 14 residues. The germline gives CDR1 SGHDN, CDR2 FVKESK. In DNA, the CDR3 is TGTGCCACCAGTGACACTAGCGGGAGTTACGAGCGGTACTTC. Translation gives CATSDTSGSYERYF.

A remark on this clonotype: One end of the junction does not line up with germline, which may come from a read error. The chain joins TRBV7-2 to TRBJ2-2; no definite D call. Germline V CDR1 and CDR2: SGHTA, FQGNSA. The CDR3 is 12 residues long. The CDR3 here is CASSFGSGELFF. As DNA, the CDR3 is TGCGCCAGCAGCTTTGGTTCCGGGGAGCTGTTTTTT.

This sequence joins TRBV6-2 or TRBV6-3 and TRBJ2-6; D gene unclear. With 2 bases removed from V and 2 bases from J, the gap between germline ends came to 10 bases. CDR1 is MNHEY, CDR2 SVGEGT, per germline. The length of the CDR3 is 16 residues. CDR3 bases: TGTGCCAGCAGTTACCGCATGGGAACTGGGGCCAACGTCCTGACTTTC. Its translation: CASSYRMGTGANVLTF.

About this clonotype itself: Its ends do not fully match the called genes, so a read error is possible. The chain couples TRBV20-1 to TRBJ2-5, with TRBD2 as a possible D gene (5 bases). CDR1 is DFQATT and CDR2 is SNEGSKA in the germline V gene (reference sequence). This CDR3 is built from 9 residues. The CDR3 DNA follows: TGCAGTGCCACGGGAACCCTGTACTTC. Translating it yields CSATGTLYF.

The chain is built from TRBV7-2 and TRBJ2-2; perhaps TRBD1 as D (5 bases). Looked up from germline, CDR1 is SGHTA and CDR2 is FQGNSA. The CDR3 sequence is 14 residues long. V was clipped by 6 bases and J by 2 bases, with 10 bases between them. The chain's CDR3 is CASRKDTNTGELFF. The CDR3 coding sequence is TGTGCCAGCAGAAAGGACACAAACACCGGGGAGCTGTTTTTT. The complete variable domain, with remaining parts taken from reference TRBV7-2 and TRBJ2-2, reads GAGVSQSPSNKVTEKGKDVELRCDPISGHTALYWYRQSLGQGLEFLIYFQGNSAPDKSGLPSDRFSAERTGGSVSTLTIQRTQQEDSAVYLCASRKDTNTGELFFGEGSRLTVL.

This clonotype was counted ten times or more. The chain has TRBV2 and TRBJ1-6; 7 bases are shared with TRBD1. J gave up 8 bases and V 6 bases, and 16 bases lay outside the gene matches. This CDR3 is 17 amino acids long. CDR1 is SNHLY, CDR2 FYNNEI, per germline. The CDR3 nucleotides read TGTGCCAGCAGGGCACCGCTTTGGGGGCAGGGGGATTCACCCCTCCACTTT. It translates to CASRAPLWGQGDSPLHF.

This clonotype was detected once. The chain employs TRBV9 and TRBJ1-2; D is possibly TRBD1 (6 bases). CDR1 and CDR2 (germline): SGDLS, YYNGEE. With 4 bases removed from V and 8 bases from J, the gap between germline ends came to 15 bases. The CDR3 extends over 13 amino acids. In nucleotides, the CDR3 is TGTGCCAGCAGCCGGCGTGCAGGGGAGGGCTACACCTTC. Translated: CASSRRAGEGYTF.

This clonotype was detected a few times. The chain links TRBV11-2 to TRBJ2-7, with D tentatively TRBD1 (6 bases). Per the germline V gene, CDR1 is SGHAT and CDR2 is FQNNGV. V was cut by 5 bases and J by 6 bases, with 14 bases left in between. This CDR3 region has 13 residues. The chain's CDR3 is CASSPTTGAEQYF. Here the CDR3 DNA reads TGTGCCAGCAGCCCCACGACAGGAGCCGAGCAGTACTTC.

This clonotype appeared once. Here the CDR3 reads CASSVLDYSGYNEQFF. CDR3 nucleotides: TGTGCCAGCAGCGTCTTGGACTATTCGGGTTACAATGAGCAGTTCTTC. J is TRBJ2-1 and V is TRBV25-1; possibly TRBD2 for D (6 bases). The CDR3 covers 16 residues. CDR1 MGHDK and CDR2 SYGVNS come from the germline V gene. Deletions cut 6 bases from V and 4 bases from J, with 19 bases between.

The table lists this clonotype with a few counts. V and J are TRBV7-9 and TRBJ1-6, with 9 nucleotides matching TRBD1. The J segment lost 3 bases and the V segment lost 6 bases, leaving 9 bases of the junction unmatched. Germline values: CDR1 SEHNR, CDR2 FQNEAQ (reference sequence). The CDR3 length is 17 residues. CDR3 sequence: CASRANRGQNYNSPLHF. CDR3 nucleotides: TGTGCCAGCAGGGCTAACAGGGGGCAAAACTATAATTCACCCCTCCACTTT.

About this clonotype: A single base separates this from a much larger clone, so it may be a read error. As the CDR3 is not closed by the conserved phenylalanine or tryptophan, this likely results from a read error. The V and J genes are TRBV19 and TRBJ1-1; no definite D call. Germline V CDR1 and CDR2: LNHDA, SQIVND (reference sequence). The ends were cut back, 2 bases at V and 0 bases at J, with 16 bases in the middle. The CDR3 runs to 17 residues. This CDR3 is CASSISGGLSMNTEAFL. As DNA, the CDR3 is TGTGCCAGTAGTATATCCGGAGGGTTGAGCATGAACACTGAAGCTTTCTTA.

The V call is TRBV9, the J call TRBJ1-6, with 7 positions matching TRBD1. The CDR3 is made up of 15 amino acids. From germline, CDR1 is SGDLS and CDR2 YYNGEE. The V and J ends lost 5 bases and 10 bases, in that order; junction bases with no gene match: 12. The CDR3 sequence is CASSLSRQGRSPLHF. The CDR3 DNA follows: TGTGCCAGCAGTCTAAGTAGACAGGGAAGATCACCCCTCCACTTT. The entire variable domain, with the rest obtained from reference TRBV9 and TRBJ1-6, is as follows: DSGVTQTPKHLITATGQRVTLRCSPRSGDLSVYWYQQSLDQGLQFLIQYYNGEERAKGNILERFSAQQFPDLHSELNLSSLELGDSALYFCASSLSRQGRSPLHFGNGTRLTVT.